This TCR beta chain was captured by sequencing in a study of identical twins. General study points: Out-of-frame alpha sequences that twins shared showed excess low generation probability.

Many counts were recorded for this clonotype. No antigen is known for it. TCRdb called the 5' RACE reads again in MiXCR, with one record for every CDR3 protein. The sample has 200,000 to 250,000 distinct CDR3 sequences; around 8% are singletons. Germline V gene data show CDR1 as SGHNT and CDR2 as YYREEE (reference sequence). The CDR3 runs 15 residues. Trimming took off 0 bases at V and 6 bases at J, with 15 bases between the two ends. In addition, the sample was reused for a study of yellow fever vaccine responses in identical twins.

The source is a woman between 18 and 30 years old in good health. The genes are TRBV5-4 and TRBJ1-2; perhaps TRBD1 as D (5 bases). The sequencing sample was made of memory (CD45RO+) T cells sorted from blood. The chain's CDR3 is CASSLAERGGNGYTF. The CDR3 nucleotides read TGTGCCAGCAGCTTGGCTGAGAGGGGTGGTAATGGCTACACCTTC.